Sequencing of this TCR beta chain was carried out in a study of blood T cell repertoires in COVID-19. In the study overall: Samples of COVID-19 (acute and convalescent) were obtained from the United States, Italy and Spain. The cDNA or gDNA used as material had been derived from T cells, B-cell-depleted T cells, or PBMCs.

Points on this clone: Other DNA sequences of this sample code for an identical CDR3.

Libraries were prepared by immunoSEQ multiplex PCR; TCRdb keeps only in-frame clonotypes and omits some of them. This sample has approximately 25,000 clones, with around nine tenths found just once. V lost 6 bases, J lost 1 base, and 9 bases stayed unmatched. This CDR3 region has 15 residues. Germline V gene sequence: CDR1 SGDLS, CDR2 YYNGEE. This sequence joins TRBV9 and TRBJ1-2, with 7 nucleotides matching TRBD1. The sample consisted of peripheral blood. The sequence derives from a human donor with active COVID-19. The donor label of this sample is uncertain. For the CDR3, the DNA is TGTGCCAGCAACCCGACAGGGAAGGGTAACTATGGCTACACCTTC. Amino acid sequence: CASNPTGKGNYGYTF.